One sample yielded the 8 T cell receptor beta chains listed below, sequenced in a study of blood T cell repertoires in COVID-19. Data came from immunoSEQ multiplex PCR; TCRdb stores just in-frame clones and leaves some out. The sample has tens of thousands of clones; about 77% are singletons. Sequenced material: peripheral blood. These receptors came from a human donor in a cohort sampled during active COVID-19.

This clone was found a few times. The chain employs TRBV6-5 and TRBJ1-1; D ambiguous. V was pared by 5 bases and J by 3 bases, with 16 bases between. The CDR3 contains 15 residues. The V gene's germline CDR1 is MNHEY and CDR2 SVGAGI. CDR3 residues: CASSPSGPYYTEAFF. Here the CDR3 DNA reads TGTGCCAGCAGTCCTTCAGGCCCCTACTACACTGAAGCTTTCTTT.

The chain joins TRBV2 to TRBJ2-1; 10 bases fit TRBD1. V trimming: 5 bases; J trimming: 6 bases; junction bases outside the gene matches: 16. This CDR3 spans 18 amino acids. Germline assignment: CDR1 SNHLY and CDR2 FYNNEI. DNA of the CDR3: TGTGCCAGCAGTACCAATCTGGGGGACAGGGGACGTAGCAATGAGCAGTTCTTC. This sequence encodes CASSTNLGDRGRSNEQFF.

This clone was seen only once. The chain employs TRBV15 and TRBJ2-7; TRBD1 aligns across 7 bases. Germline V gives CDR1 LNHNV, CDR2 YYDKDF (reference sequence). Trimming at V came to 4 bases and at J to 1 base, leaving 4 bases not matched to a gene. The CDR3 is 14 amino acids. The CDR3 nucleotides read TGTGCCACCAGCAAACAGACAGGGTCCTACGAGCAGTACTTC. Amino acids: CATSKQTGSYEQYF.

For the CDR3, the DNA is TGCGCCAGCAGCCAAGATTTTAGCGGGGGGTCAGAGACCCAGTACTTC. This translates into CASSQDFSGGSETQYF. This chain joins TRBV4-1 and TRBJ2-5, with 10 bases fitting TRBD2. With V trimmed by 0 bases and J by 4 bases, 5 bases remained unmatched. CDR1 and CDR2 (germline): MGHRA, YSYEKL. This CDR3 is 16 amino acids long.

The chain joins TRBV2 to TRBJ2-2; D perhaps matches TRBD2 (5 bases). The CDR3 runs 16 residues. The V end lost 5 bases, the J end lost 0 bases, and 13 bases lay between the germline ends. The germline CDR1 and CDR2 sequences are SNHLY and FYNNEI. The CDR3 DNA is TGTGCCAGCAGTTCCCAAGGAGGTTCGAACACCGGGGAGCTGTTTTTT. It specifies CASSSQGGSNTGELFF.

This clone was seen a few times. The chain has TRBV6-6 and TRBJ2-1, with 7 bases that match TRBD2. V lost 7 bases and J lost 4; bases outside the gene matches: 13. The V gene's germline CDR1 is MNHNY and CDR2 SVGAGI (reference sequence). The CDR3 length is 16 residues. The CDR3 reads CASTSSGGGRYNEQFF. DNA for the CDR3: TGTGCCAGCACCTCCTCCGGGGGAGGGAGGTACAATGAGCAGTTCTTC.

The chain recombines TRBV29-1 with TRBJ2-5, with 7 bases fitting TRBD2. This CDR3 has 13 residues. Looked up from germline, CDR1 is SQVTM and CDR2 is ANQGSEA. The V segment lost 4 bases and the J segment 2 bases; nucleotides outside the gene matches: 4. The CDR3 sequence: CSVVYSGQETQYF. CDR3 nucleotides: TGCAGCGTTGTATATAGCGGGCAAGAGACCCAGTACTTC.

This clone was observed a handful of times. This chain joins TRBV29-1 and TRBJ2-1; D possibly corresponds to TRBD2 (5 bases). The CDR3 is 11 residues long. The V and J ends lost 4 bases and 5 bases respectively, with 6 bases between them. Germline CDR1 and CDR2: SQVTM and ANQGSEA. CDR3 coding DNA: TGCAGCGTTGCGAGGGACAATGAGCAGTTCTTC. It encodes CSVARDNEQFF.